Below, 21 T cell receptor beta chains from the same sample are listed, as sequenced in a study of graft-versus-host responses after intestinal transplantation. Sequenced by immunoSEQ multiplex PCR; TCRdb stores in-frame clones only, minus some. The sample has approximately 58,000 clones; under 95% are singletons. Specimen: PBMCs, collected about 4 months after intestinal transplantation. These TCRs come from a human patient who received an intestinal transplant, so some T cells may come from the graft donor.

The chain joins TRBV28 to TRBJ2-1; TRBD2 might be the D (7 bases). Trimming stripped 1 base from V and 1 base from J, with 11 bases between. This CDR3 has 16 amino acids. Germline lookup yields CDR1 MDHEN and CDR2 SYDVKM. DNA of the CDR3: TGTGCCAGCAGTTTATATGAGGGGGGGTCCTACAATGAGCAGTTCTTC. Protein product: CASSLYEGGSYNEQFF.

The chain uses TRBV7-9 and TRBJ1-1; no reliable D call. Trimming stripped 5 bases from V and 3 bases from J, with 16 bases between. In germline, CDR1 is SEHNR, CDR2 FQNEAQ (reference sequence). This CDR3 has 15 amino acids. DNA for the CDR3: TGTGCCAGCAGCCCCGGACCTTACGGGGACACTGAAGCTTTCTTT. Its protein product is CASSPGPYGDTEAFF. The variable domain in full, completed from reference TRBV7-9 and TRBJ1-1, reads DTGVSQNPRHKITKRGQNVTFRCDPISEHNRLYWYRQTLGQGPEFLTYFQNEAQLEKSRLLSDRFSAERPKGSFSTLEIQRTEQGDSAMYLCASSPGPYGDTEAFFGQGTRLTVV.

The chain couples TRBV7-9 to TRBJ2-3; 8 bases fit TRBD2. This CDR3 contains 18 residues. V trimming: 1 base; J trimming: 6 bases; junction bases outside the gene matches: 15. Germline V gene data show CDR1 as SEHNR and CDR2 as FQNEAQ (reference sequence). CDR3 residues: CASSLVGGGLPLVDTQYF. The CDR3 bases are TGTGCCAGCAGCTTAGTCGGCGGGGGGCTACCTCTCGTCGATACGCAGTATTTT.

The chain combines TRBV29-1 with TRBJ2-7; D is possibly TRBD2 (6 bases). The CDR3 extends over 12 amino acids. Per the germline V gene, CDR1 is SQVTM and CDR2 is ANQGSEA. Trimming removed 4 bases from V and 7 bases from J, with 14 bases in between. The CDR3 region is CSVGTTFVEQYF. In nucleotides, the CDR3 is TGCAGCGTTGGGACTACCTTTGTAGAGCAGTACTTC.

The chain links TRBV6-5 to TRBJ1-2; possible D gene TRBD1, 5 bases. The CDR3 length is 14 residues. Germline V gene sequence: CDR1 MNHEY, CDR2 SVGAGI. The V end was cut by 0 bases, the J end by 5 bases, with 10 bases between. This CDR3 is CASSYSTRDYGYTF. CDR3 DNA sequence: TGTGCCAGCAGTTACTCGACCAGGGATTATGGCTACACCTTC.

This chain links TRBV15 with TRBJ2-3, with D possibly TRBD1 on 7 matching bases. V dropped 0 bases and J dropped 8 bases, with 18 bases sitting between them. This CDR3 spans 16 amino acids. The germline V gene encodes CDR1 LNHNV and CDR2 YYDKDF (reference sequence). In DNA form, the CDR3 reads TGTGCCACCAGCAGAGATAGGGGGCAGGGGGGCGGTACGCAGTATTTT. This codes for CATSRDRGQGGGTQYF.

The chain has TRBV5-4 and TRBJ2-7; D might be TRBD2 (5 bases). The CDR3 totals 13 residues. The germline gives CDR1 SGHNT, CDR2 YYREEE (reference sequence). Trimming cost V 1 base and J 3 bases, with 8 bases left between them. In nucleotides, the CDR3 is TGTGCCAGCAGCTTGCCGGGAATCTACGAGCAGTACTTC. The encoded protein is CASSLPGIYEQYF.

The rearrangement links TRBV7-7 to TRBJ1-1; D gene ambiguous. Germline values: CDR1 SSHAT, CDR2 FNYEAQ (reference sequence). There are 15 residues in the CDR3. Trimming stripped 4 bases from V and 4 bases from J, with 16 bases between. CDR3 in amino acids: CASSYRSQRATEAFF. CDR3 nucleotides: TGTGCCAGCAGCTACCGGTCACAGCGGGCCACTGAAGCTTTCTTT. The complete variable domain, with remaining parts taken from reference TRBV7-7 and TRBJ1-1, reads GAGVSQSPRYKVTKRGQDVTLRCDPISSHATLYWYQQALGQGPEFLTYFNYEAQPDKSGLPSDRFSAERPEGSISTLTIQRTEQRDSAMYRCASSYRSQRATEAFFGQGTRLTVV.

The chain uses TRBV10-2 and TRBJ1-2; D gene ambiguous. CDR3 length equals 12 residues. CDR1 is WSHSY and CDR2 is SAAADI in the germline V gene. With 2 bases removed from V and 8 bases from J, the gap between germline ends came to 9 bases. The CDR3 loop is CASSELGWGYTF. CDR3 in DNA: TGCGCCAGCAGTGAGCTGGGTTGGGGCTACACCTTC.

This clone was seen just once. The rearrangement uses TRBV27 and TRBJ1-2; a possible D gene is TRBD1 (6 bases). The V gene's germline CDR1 is MNHEY and CDR2 SMNVEV (reference sequence). Trimming removed 6 bases from V and 4 bases from J, with 9 bases in between. The CDR3 runs to 12 residues. CDR3 amino acids: CASRDSAYGYTF. CDR3 nucleotides: TGTGCCAGCAGGGACAGCGCCTATGGCTACACCTTC.

The V and J genes are TRBV18 and TRBJ2-3; tentatively, D is TRBD1 or TRBD2 (5 bases each). The CDR3 runs to 17 residues. Germline V gene data show CDR1 as KGHSH and CDR2 as LQKENI. V was shortened by 2 bases and J by 6 bases, with 21 bases between the two germline ends. For the CDR3, the DNA is TGTGCCAGCTCACCAATTAACGGGGACGCGTCAGCCGATACGCAGTATTTT. It yields the protein CASSPINGDASADTQYF.

CDR3 amino acids: CASSSGYNEQFF. As DNA, the CDR3 is TGTGCCAGTTCTAGCGGATACAATGAGCAGTTCTTC. The chain has TRBV27 and TRBJ2-1, with 7 bases aligning to TRBD2. The CDR3 spans 12 residues. V was pared by 9 bases and J by 4 bases, with 3 bases of the junction left unmatched. From germline, CDR1 is MNHEY and CDR2 SMNVEV (reference sequence).

The genes are TRBV5-1 and TRBJ2-3; D unclear. The germline V and J ends were trimmed by 0 bases and 6 bases, with 14 bases remaining between them. Per germline, CDR1 SGHRS and CDR2 YFSETQ. There are 15 residues in the CDR3. CDR3 nucleotide sequence: TGCGCCAGCAGCTTGGACTCGCCCCCGACGGATACGCAGTATTTT. Translation gives CASSLDSPPTDTQYF.

Only one count was recorded for this clone. V usage is TRBV21-1 and J usage is TRBJ2-7; the D segment call TRBD2 is taken from the table without a DNA check. TRBV21-1 is described as a pseudogene. CDR3 length equals 19 residues. The chain's CDR3 is CASSKGALPSGNGGYEQYF. CDR3 DNA sequence: TGTGCCAGCAGCAAAGGGGCCCTGCCTAGCGGTAATGGCGGCTACGAGCAGTACTTC.

V is TRBV29-1 and J is TRBJ2-1; D remains unclear. Germline V lookup: CDR1 SQVTM, CDR2 ANQGSEA. CDR3 length: 12 amino acids. Trimming removed 2 bases at V and 0 bases at J, with 2 bases between. The CDR3 DNA reads as TGCAGCGTTGAACTCTCCTACAATGAGCAGTTCTTC. Amino acids: CSVELSYNEQFF.

This chain uses TRBV9 with TRBJ2-1, with unresolved D. V lost 0 bases and J lost 11, with 9 bases in between. Germline CDR1 SGDLS, CDR2 YYNGEE. CDR3 length: 12 residues. The CDR3 loop is CASSVDLGKQFF. The CDR3 DNA sequence: TGTGCCAGCAGCGTAGATTTGGGGAAGCAGTTCTTC. Full variable domain (missing parts from reference TRBV9 and TRBJ2-1): DSGVTQTPKHLITATGQRVTLRCSPRSGDLSVYWYQQSLDQGLQFLIQYYNGEERAKGNILERFSAQQFPDLHSELNLSSLELGDSALYFCASSVDLGKQFFGPGTRLTVL.

The rearrangement joins TRBV7-9 to TRBJ1-4, with 10 bases lining up with TRBD1. The J segment lost 8 bases and the V segment lost 4 bases, leaving 4 bases of the junction unmatched. The germline CDR1 and CDR2 sequences are SEHNR and FQNEAQ (reference sequence). CDR3 length: 14 residues. CDR3 sequence (DNA): TGTGCCAGCAGCTCGACAGGGGGCGAGGAAAAACTGTTTTTT. Translating gives CASSSTGGEEKLFF.

This clone was picked up a small number of times. The chain recombines TRBV28 with TRBJ1-6; D not resolved. Trimming cost V 2 bases and J 5 bases, with 10 bases left between them. Germline V gene sequence: CDR1 MDHEN, CDR2 SYDVKM. The CDR3 sequence is 15 residues long. The CDR3 here is CASSLGQLHNSPLHF. Here the CDR3 DNA reads TGTGCCAGCAGTTTAGGGCAGCTCCATAATTCACCCCTCCACTTT. Together with reference TRBV28 and TRBJ1-6, the CDR3 gives the full variable domain: DVKVTQSSRYLVKRTGEKVFLECVQDMDHENMFWYRQDPGLGLRLIYFSYDVKMKEKGDIPEGYSVSREKKERFSLILESASTNQTSMYLCASSLGQLHNSPLHFGNGTRLTVT.

This clone came up once. This chain connects TRBV28 to TRBJ1-1; no reliable D call. V dropped 3 bases and J dropped 3 bases, with 14 bases sitting between them. The CDR3 is 15 amino acids. In germline, CDR1 is MDHEN, CDR2 SYDVKM. CDR3 coding DNA: TGTGCCAGCAGTTTTGGACCGAGTTGGGACACTGAAGCTTTCTTT. Translating it yields CASSFGPSWDTEAFF.

The chain uses TRBV5-1 and TRBJ2-3, with 12 bases that match TRBD2. The CDR3 runs to 15 residues. Germline CDR1 reads SGHRS; CDR2 reads YFSETQ. V lost 4 bases and J lost 9; bases outside the gene matches: 9. The DNA for the CDR3 is TGCGCCAGCAGCCCGTGGACTAGCGGGGAGAGCACGCAGTATTTT. This codes for CASSPWTSGESTQYF.

This clone has a single count. The chain combines TRBV5-1 with TRBJ2-3; TRBD2 is a possible D gene (5 bases). CDR1 is SGHRS and CDR2 is YFSETQ in the germline V gene. V lost 2 bases and J 2 bases, leaving 9 bases between the germline ends. CDR3 length: 14 amino acids. The chain's CDR3 is CASSLNGNTDTQYF. In DNA form, the CDR3 reads TGCGCCAGCAGCTTAAACGGGAACACAGATACGCAGTATTTT. Full variable domain (outside the CDR3, taken from reference TRBV5-1 and TRBJ2-3): KAGVTQTPRYLIKTRGQQVTLSCSPISGHRSVSWYQQTPGQGLQFLFEYFSETQRNKGNFPGRFSGRQFSNSRSEMNVSTLELGDSALYLCASSLNGNTDTQYFGPGTRLTVL.